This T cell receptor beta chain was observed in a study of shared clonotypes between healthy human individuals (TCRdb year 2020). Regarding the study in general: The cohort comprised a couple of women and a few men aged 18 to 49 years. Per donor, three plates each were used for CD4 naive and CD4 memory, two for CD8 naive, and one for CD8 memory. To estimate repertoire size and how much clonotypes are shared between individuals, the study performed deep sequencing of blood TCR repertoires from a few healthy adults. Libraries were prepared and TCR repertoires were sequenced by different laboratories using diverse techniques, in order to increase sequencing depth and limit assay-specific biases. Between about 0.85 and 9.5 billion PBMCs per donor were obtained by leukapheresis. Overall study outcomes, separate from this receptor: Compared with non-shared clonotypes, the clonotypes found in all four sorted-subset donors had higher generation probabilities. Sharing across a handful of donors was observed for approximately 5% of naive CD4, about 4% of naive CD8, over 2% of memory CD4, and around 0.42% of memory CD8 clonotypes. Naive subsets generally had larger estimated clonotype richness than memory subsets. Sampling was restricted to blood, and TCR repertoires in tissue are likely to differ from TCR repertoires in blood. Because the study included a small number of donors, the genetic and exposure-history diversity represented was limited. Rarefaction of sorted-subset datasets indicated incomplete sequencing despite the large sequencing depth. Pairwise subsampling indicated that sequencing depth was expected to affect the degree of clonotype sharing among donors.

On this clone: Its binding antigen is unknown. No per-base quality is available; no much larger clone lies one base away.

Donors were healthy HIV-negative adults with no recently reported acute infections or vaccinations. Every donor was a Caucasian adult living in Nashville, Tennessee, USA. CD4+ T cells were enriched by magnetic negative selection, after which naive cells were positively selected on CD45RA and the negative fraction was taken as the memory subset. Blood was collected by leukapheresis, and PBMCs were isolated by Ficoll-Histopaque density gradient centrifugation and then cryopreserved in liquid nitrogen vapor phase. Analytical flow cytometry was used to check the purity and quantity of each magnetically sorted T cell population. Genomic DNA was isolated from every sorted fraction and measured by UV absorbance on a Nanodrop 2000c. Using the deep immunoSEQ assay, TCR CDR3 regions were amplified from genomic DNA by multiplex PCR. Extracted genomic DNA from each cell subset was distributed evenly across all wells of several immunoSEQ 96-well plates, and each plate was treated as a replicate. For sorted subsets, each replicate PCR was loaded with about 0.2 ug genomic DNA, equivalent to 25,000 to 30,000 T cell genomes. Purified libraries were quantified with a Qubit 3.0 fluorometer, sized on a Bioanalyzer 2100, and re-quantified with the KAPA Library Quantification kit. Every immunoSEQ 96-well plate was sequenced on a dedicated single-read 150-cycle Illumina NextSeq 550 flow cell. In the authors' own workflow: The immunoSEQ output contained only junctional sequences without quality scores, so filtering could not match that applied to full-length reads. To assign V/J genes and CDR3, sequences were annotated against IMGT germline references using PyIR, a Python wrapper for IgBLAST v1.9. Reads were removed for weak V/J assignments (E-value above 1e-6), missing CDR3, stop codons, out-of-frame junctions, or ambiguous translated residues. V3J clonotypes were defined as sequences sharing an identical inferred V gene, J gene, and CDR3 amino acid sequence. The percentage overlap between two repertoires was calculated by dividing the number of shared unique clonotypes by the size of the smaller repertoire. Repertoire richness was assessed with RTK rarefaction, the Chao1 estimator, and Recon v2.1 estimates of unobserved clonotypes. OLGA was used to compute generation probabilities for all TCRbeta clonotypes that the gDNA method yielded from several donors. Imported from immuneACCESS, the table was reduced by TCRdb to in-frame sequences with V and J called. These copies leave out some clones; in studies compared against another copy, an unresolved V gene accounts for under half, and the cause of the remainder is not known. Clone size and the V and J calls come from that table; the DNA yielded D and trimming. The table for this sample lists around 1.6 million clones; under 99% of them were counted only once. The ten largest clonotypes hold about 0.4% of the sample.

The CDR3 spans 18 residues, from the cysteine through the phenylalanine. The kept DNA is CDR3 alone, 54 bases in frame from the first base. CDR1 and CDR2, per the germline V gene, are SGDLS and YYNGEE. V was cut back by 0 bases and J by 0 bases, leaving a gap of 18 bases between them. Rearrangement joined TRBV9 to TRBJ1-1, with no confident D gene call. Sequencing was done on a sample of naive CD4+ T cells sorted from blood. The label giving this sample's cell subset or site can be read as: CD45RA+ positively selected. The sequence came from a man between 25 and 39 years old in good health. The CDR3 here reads CASSVGVSPARMNTEAFF. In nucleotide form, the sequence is TGTGCCAGCAGCGTAGGAGTTTCCCCAGCCAGAATGAACACTGAAGCTTTCTTT.